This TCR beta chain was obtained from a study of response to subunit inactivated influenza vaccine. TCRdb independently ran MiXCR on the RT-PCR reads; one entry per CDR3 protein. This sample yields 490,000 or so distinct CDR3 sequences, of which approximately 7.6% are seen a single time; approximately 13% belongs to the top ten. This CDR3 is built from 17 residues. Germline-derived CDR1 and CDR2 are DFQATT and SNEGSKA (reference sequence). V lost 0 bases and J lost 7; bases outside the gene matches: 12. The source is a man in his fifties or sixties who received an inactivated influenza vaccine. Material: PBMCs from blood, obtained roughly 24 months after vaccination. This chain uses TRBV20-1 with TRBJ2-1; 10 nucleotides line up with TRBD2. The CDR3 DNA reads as TGCAGTGCTAGAGATGTTAGGCTAGCGGGAGTCGGAAATGAGCAGTTCTTC. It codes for CSARDVRLAGVGNEQFF.